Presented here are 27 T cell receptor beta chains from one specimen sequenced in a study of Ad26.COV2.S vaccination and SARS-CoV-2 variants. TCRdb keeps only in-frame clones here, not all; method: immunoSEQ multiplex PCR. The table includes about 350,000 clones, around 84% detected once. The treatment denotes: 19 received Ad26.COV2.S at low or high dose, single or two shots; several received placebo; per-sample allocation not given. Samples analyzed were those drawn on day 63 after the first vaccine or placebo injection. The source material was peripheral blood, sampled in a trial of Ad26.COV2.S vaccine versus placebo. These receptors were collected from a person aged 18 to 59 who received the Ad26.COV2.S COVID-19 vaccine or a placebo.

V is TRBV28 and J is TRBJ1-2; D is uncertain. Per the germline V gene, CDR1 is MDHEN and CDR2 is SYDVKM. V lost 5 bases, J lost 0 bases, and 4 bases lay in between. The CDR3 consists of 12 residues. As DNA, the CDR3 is TGTGCCAGCAGTGTCGCTAACTATGGCTACACCTTC. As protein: CASSVANYGYTF.

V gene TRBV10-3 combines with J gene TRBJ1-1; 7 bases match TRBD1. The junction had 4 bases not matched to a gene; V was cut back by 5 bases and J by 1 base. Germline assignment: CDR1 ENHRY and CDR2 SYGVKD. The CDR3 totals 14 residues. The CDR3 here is CAISRDSRNTEAFF. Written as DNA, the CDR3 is TGTGCCATCAGTAGGGACAGTAGGAACACTGAAGCTTTCTTT.

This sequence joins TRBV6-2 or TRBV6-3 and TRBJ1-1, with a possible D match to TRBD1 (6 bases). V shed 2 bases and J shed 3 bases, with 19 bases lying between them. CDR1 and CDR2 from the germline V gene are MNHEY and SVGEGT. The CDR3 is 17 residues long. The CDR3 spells CASSYDSERGLYTEAFF. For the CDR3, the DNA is TGTGCCAGCAGTTACGACTCCGAGCGGGGGCTGTACACTGAAGCTTTCTTT.

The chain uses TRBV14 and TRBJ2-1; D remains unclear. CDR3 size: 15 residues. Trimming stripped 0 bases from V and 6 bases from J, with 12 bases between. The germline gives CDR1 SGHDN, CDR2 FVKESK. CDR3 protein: CASSQDLQTPNEQFF. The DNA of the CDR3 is TGTGCCAGCAGCCAAGATCTACAGACTCCCAATGAGCAGTTCTTC.

CDR3 residues: CASSETNRDGYTF. CDR3 DNA: TGTGCCAGCTCAGAGACTAACAGGGATGGCTACACCTTC. This chain connects TRBV18 to TRBJ1-2; TRBD1 might be the D (6 bases). This CDR3 spans 13 amino acids. The germline V gene encodes CDR1 KGHSH and CDR2 LQKENI. The V gene lost 5 bases and the J gene lost 6 bases, with 13 bases spanning the gap.

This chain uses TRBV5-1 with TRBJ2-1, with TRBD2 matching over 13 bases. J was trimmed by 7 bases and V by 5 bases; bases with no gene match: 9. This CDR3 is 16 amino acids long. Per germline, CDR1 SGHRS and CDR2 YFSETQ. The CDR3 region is CASSSGLAGMGNEQFF. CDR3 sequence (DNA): TGCGCCAGCAGTTCGGGACTAGCGGGAATGGGAAATGAGCAGTTCTTC.

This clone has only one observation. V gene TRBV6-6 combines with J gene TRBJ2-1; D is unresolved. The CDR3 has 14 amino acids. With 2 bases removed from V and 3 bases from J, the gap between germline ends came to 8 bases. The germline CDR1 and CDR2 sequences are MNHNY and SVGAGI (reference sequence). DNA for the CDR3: TGTGCCAGCAGTTACCCGGACGACTACAATGAGCAGTTCTTC. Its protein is CASSYPDDYNEQFF.

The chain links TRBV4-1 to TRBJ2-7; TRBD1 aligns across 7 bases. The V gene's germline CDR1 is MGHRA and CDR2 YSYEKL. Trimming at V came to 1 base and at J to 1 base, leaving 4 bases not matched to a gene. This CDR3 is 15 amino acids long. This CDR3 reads CASSQAGTVSYEQYF. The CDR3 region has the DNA TGCGCCAGCAGCCAAGCCGGGACAGTATCCTACGAGCAGTACTTC.

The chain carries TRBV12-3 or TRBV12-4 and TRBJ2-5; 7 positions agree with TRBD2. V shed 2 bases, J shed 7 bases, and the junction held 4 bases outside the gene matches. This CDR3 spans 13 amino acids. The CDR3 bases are TGTGCCAGCAGTTTACGGGGGGTGGGGACCCAGTACTTC. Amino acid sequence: CASSLRGVGTQYF.

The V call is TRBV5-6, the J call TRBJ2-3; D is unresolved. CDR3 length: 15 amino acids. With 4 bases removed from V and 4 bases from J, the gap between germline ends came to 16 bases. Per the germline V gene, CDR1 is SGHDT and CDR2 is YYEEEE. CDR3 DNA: TGTGCCAGCAGCATCGATCGCAGGATAGCAGATACGCAGTATTTT. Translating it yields CASSIDRRIADTQYF.

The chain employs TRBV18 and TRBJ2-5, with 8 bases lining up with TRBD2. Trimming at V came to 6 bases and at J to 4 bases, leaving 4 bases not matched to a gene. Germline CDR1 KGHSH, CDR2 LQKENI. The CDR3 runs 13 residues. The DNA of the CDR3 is TGTGCCAGCTCTACGGGGGGGCTAGAGACCCAGTACTTC. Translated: CASSTGGLETQYF.

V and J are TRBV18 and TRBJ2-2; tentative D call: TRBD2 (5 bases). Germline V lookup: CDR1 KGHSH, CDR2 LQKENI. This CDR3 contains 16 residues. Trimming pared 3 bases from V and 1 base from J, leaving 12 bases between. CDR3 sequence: CASSPPVAMNTGELFF. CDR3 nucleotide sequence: TGTGCCAGCTCACCCCCGGTAGCGATGAACACCGGGGAGCTGTTTTTT. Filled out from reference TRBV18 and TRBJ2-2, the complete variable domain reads NAGVMQNPRHLVRRRGQEARLRCSPMKGHSHVYWYRQLPEEGLKFMVYLQKENIIDESGMPKERFSAEFPKEGPSILRIQQVVRGDSAAYFCASSPPVAMNTGELFFGEGSRLTVL.

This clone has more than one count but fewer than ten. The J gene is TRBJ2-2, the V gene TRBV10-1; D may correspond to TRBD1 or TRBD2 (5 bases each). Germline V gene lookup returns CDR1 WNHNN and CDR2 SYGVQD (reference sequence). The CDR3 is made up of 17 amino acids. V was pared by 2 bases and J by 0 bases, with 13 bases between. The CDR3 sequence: CASSETPGRTNTGELFF. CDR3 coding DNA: TGCGCCAGCAGTGAGACACCGGGACGGACGAACACCGGGGAGCTGTTTTTT.

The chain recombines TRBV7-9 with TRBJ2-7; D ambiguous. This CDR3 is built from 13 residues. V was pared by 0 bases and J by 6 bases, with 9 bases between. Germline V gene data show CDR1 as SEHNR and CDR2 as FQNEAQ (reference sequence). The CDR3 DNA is TGTGCCAGCAGCTTAGCGCTTCGGACCGAGCAGTACTTC. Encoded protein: CASSLALRTEQYF. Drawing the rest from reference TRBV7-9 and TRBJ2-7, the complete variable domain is DTGVSQNPRHKITKRGQNVTFRCDPISEHNRLYWYRQTLGQGPEFLTYFQNEAQLEKSRLLSDRFSAERPKGSFSTLEIQRTEQGDSAMYLCASSLALRTEQYFGPGTRLTVT.

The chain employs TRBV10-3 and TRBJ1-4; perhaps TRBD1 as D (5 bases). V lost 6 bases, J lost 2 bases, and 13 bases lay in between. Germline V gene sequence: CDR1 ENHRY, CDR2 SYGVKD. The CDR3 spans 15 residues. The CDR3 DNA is TGTGCCATCAGAGCCGCCGGGGGGACTAATGAAAAACTGTTTTTT. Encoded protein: CAIRAAGGTNEKLFF.

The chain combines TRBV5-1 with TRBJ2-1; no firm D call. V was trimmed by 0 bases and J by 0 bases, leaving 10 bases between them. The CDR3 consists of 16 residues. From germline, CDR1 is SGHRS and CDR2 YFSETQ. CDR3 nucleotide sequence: TGCGCCAGCAGCTTGGCCGAGCAGAACTCCTACAATGAGCAGTTCTTC. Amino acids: CASSLAEQNSYNEQFF.

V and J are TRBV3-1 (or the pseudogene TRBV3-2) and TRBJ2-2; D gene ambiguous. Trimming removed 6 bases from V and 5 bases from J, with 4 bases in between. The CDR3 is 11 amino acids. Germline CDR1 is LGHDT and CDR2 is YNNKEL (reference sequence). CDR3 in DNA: TGTGCCAGCAGTTTGACCGGGGAGCTGTTTTTT. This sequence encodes CASSLTGELFF.

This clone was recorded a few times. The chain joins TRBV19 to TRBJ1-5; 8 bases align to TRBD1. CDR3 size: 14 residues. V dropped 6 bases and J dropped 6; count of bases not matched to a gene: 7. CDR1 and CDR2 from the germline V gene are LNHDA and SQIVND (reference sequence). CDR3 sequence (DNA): TGTGCCAGTAGCCAGGGGGCGCCCGGTCAGCCCCAGCATTTT. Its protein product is CASSQGAPGQPQHF.

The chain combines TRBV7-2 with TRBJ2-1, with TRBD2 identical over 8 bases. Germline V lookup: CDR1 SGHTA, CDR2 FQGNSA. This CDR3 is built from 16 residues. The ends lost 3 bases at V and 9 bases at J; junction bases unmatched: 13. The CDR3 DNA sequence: TGTGCCAGCAGCTTTAGGCTAGCGGGTTCCACAGGTGAGCAGTTCTTC. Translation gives CASSFRLAGSTGEQFF.

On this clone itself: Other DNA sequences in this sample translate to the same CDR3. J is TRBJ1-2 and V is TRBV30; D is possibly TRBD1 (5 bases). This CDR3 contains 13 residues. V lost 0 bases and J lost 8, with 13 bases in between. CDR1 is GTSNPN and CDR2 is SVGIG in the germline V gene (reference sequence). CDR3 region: CAWSVPGAGGYTF. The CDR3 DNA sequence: TGTGCCTGGAGTGTACCTGGGGCGGGGGGCTACACCTTC.

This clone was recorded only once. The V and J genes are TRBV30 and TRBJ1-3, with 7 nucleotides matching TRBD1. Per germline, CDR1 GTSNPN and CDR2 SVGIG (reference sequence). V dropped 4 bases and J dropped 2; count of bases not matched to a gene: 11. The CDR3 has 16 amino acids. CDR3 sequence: CAWNHPTGPAGNTIYF. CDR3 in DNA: TGTGCCTGGAACCACCCGACAGGGCCAGCTGGAAACACCATATATTTT.

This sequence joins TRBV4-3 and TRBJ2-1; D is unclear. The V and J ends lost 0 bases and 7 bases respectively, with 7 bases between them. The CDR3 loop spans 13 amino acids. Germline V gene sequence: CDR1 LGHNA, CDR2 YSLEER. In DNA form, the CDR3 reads TGCGCCAGCAGCCAAGATAGTACTAATGAGCAGTTCTTC. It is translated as CASSQDSTNEQFF.

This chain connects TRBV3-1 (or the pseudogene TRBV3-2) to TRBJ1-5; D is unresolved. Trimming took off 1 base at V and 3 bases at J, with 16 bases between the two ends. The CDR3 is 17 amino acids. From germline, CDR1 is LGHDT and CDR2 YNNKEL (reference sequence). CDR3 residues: CASSQGFTADFNQPQHF. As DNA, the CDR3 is TGTGCCAGCAGCCAAGGGTTCACAGCAGACTTCAATCAGCCCCAGCATTTT.

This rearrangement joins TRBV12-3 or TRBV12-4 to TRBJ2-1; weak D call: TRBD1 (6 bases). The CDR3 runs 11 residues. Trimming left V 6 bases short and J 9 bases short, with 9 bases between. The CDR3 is CASRRGSEQFF. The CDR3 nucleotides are TGTGCCAGCAGGAGGGGGAGTGAGCAGTTCTTC.

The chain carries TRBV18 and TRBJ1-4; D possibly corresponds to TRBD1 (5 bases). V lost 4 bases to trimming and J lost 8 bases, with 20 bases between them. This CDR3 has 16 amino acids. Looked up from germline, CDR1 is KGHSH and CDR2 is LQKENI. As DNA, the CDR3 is TGTGCCAGCTCACAAAATACTCGGACAATTGAGGAAAAACTGTTTTTT. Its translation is CASSQNTRTIEEKLFF. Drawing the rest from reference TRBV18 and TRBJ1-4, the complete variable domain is NAGVMQNPRHLVRRRGQEARLRCSPMKGHSHVYWYRQLPEEGLKFMVYLQKENIIDESGMPKERFSAEFPKEGPSILRIQQVVRGDSAAYFCASSQNTRTIEEKLFFGSGTQLSVL.

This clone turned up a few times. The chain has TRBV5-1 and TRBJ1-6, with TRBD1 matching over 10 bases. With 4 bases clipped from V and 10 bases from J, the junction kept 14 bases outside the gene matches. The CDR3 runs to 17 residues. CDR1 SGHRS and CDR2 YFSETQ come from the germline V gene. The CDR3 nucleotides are TGCGCCAGCAGCGAAAAACCTCCAGGGACAGGGGAATCACCCCTCCACTTT. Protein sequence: CASSEKPPGTGESPLHF. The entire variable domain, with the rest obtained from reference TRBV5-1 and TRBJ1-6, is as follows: KAGVTQTPRYLIKTRGQQVTLSCSPISGHRSVSWYQQTPGQGLQFLFEYFSETQRNKGNFPGRFSGRQFSNSRSEMNVSTLELGDSALYLCASSEKPPGTGESPLHFGNGTRLTVT.

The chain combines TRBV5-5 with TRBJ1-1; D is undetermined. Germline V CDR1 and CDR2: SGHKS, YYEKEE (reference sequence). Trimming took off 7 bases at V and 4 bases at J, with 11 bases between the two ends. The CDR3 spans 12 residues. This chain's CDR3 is CASGRLSTEAFF. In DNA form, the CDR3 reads TGTGCCAGCGGACGACTGAGCACTGAAGCTTTCTTT.